Given below is one T cell receptor (beta chain) in context. Method: immunoSEQ multiplex PCR; TCRdb's copy keeps in-frame clones and lacks some. The data contain nearly 55,000 clones, roughly 81% of them singletons. These data belong to a study of OX40 agonist ivuxolimab in advanced cancers. Germline V gives CDR1 LNHDA, CDR2 SQIVND (reference sequence). CDR3 length equals 13 residues. The J segment lost 9 bases and the V segment lost 4 bases, leaving 8 bases of the junction unmatched. The V and J genes are TRBV19 and TRBJ2-7; 8 bases are shared with TRBD1. The specimen comprised CD4+ or CD8+ T cells sorted from blood, sampled in a trial of the OX40 agonist ivuxolimab. This TCR was sampled from an adult with an advanced solid tumor such as melanoma, head and neck, liver or kidney cancer. This CDR3 is CASSRRSDRGQYF. CDR3 bases: TGTGCCAGTAGTAGACGCTCCGACAGGGGGCAGTACTTC. The whole variable domain, remainder taken from reference TRBV19 and TRBJ2-7, is DGGITQSPKYLFRKEGQNVTLSCEQNLNHDAMYWYRQDPGQGLRLIYYSQIVNDFQKGDIAEGYSVSREKKESFPLTVTSAQKNPTAFYLCASSRRSDRGQYFGPGTRLTVT.